The clone carrying this T cell receptor beta chain was seen at least ten times. The antigen remains unidentified. This CDR3 spans 15 amino acids. Germline CDR1 reads MNHEY; CDR2 reads SVGAGI. Trimming removed 6 bases from V and 8 bases from J; junction bases left unmatched: 7. This entry comes from a study of spatial heterogeneity in lung cancer. The time point: sample taken at primary tumor resection. The donors were fewer than 80 patients with non-small cell lung cancer that was early-stage and untreated. Whole RNA came from tumor, nontumor lung or frozen PBMC and was sequenced without being sorted. TCRdb reprocessed the 5' RACE reads with MiXCR, giving one entry per CDR3 protein. The data contain about 4,900 distinct CDR3 sequences, 22% of them singletons. Whole-study findings and limits: Counts of expanded intratumoral alpha and beta TCRs tracked tumor mutation counts.

The TCR was taken from a male donor with early-stage non-small cell lung cancer. The sample consisted of lung tumor tissue, taken at surgery. The chain carries TRBV6-5 and TRBJ2-1; 13 bases fit TRBD2. The CDR3 DNA is TGTGCCAGCAGCCGGACTAGCGGGAGAATGGATGAGCAGTTCTTC. Translation gives CASSRTSGRMDEQFF.